The rows below give T cell receptor beta chains drawn from one sample of a study of blood T cell repertoires in COVID-19. The method was immunoSEQ multiplex PCR; TCRdb's version includes in-frame clones alone and lacks a portion of them. The data show a few hundred thousand clones, roughly 80% seen once. The sequencing input was peripheral blood. The receptor set was obtained from a person aged 70 to 79 with COVID-19, enrolled during active disease. Both conserved end residues are part of each CDR3. Each record gives: clone size, CDR3 length, V gene, D gene, J gene, CDR3 protein, CDR3 DNA. A D gene is named only where the DNA matches it firmly. Expanded clones get a size class; other rows say once, few or many, or leave the size out.

NA	15	TRBV28	TRBD1	TRBJ1-1	CASSLRTNRGTEAFF	TGTGCCAGCAGTTTACGCACTAACAGGGGAACTGAAGCTTTCTTT
NA	15	TRBV3-1/TRBV3-2	TRBD2	TRBJ2-7	CASSPHTGGWDEQYF	TGTGCCAGCAGCCCTCATACGGGGGGATGGGACGAGCAGTACTTC
NA	16	TRBV28	NA	TRBJ1-1	CASSFRGGGMNTEAFF	TGTGCCAGCAGTTTTCGCGGGGGGGGAATGAACACTGAAGCTTTCTTT
NA	14	TRBV6-5	NA	TRBJ1-3	CASSYRRSGNTIYF	TGTGCCAGCAGTTACAGGAGGTCTGGAAACACCATATATTTT
NA	17	TRBV7-2	TRBD2	TRBJ2-1	CASSSGVAGGAYNEQFF	TGTGCCAGCAGCTCCGGGGTAGCGGGGGGTGCCTACAATGAGCAGTTCTTC
NA	14	TRBV7-2	NA	TRBJ2-5	CASSFLRSSETQYF	TGTGCCAGCAGCTTCCTCCGGAGTTCGGAGACCCAGTACTTC
NA	18	TRBV7-2	TRBD2	TRBJ2-5	CASSLGTRASGREETQYF	TGTGCCAGCAGCTTGGGGACGCGGGCCTCAGGGAGGGAAGAGACCCAGTACTTC
NA	14	TRBV7-3	TRBD1	TRBJ2-7	CARTRDRGSYEQYF	TGTGCCAGAACCCGGGACAGGGGCTCCTACGAGCAGTACTTC
NA	15	TRBV9	NA	TRBJ1-2	CASSFTSDSNYGYTF	TGTGCCAGCAGCTTTACCTCAGATTCTAACTATGGCTACACCTTC
NA	13	TRBV5-4	NA	TRBJ2-2	CASSLTGSGELFF	TGTGCCAGCAGCTTGACAGGGTCCGGGGAGCTGTTTTTT
NA	15	TRBV7-3	NA	TRBJ1-6	CASSSTGTSNSPLHF	TGTGCCAGCAGCTCCACCGGGACTTCTAATTCACCCCTCCACTTT
few	11	TRBV7-9	NA	TRBJ2-7	CASGWRGEQYF	TGTGCCAGCGGGTGGAGGGGCGAGCAGTACTTC
NA	20	TRBV29-1	NA	TRBJ2-3	CSVKGQRKIGGIGSTDTQYF	TGCAGCGTTAAGGGCCAGAGGAAAATAGGGGGAATAGGGAGCACAGATACGCAGTATTTT
NA	13	TRBV28	NA	TRBJ2-7	CASRSTGSGEQYF	TGTGCCAGCAGGTCAACAGGGTCGGGGGAGCAGTACTTC
NA	14	TRBV14	TRBD1	TRBJ1-6	CASSPQGAISPLHF	TGTGCCAGCAGCCCGCAGGGGGCTATTTCACCCCTCCACTTT
NA	14	TRBV29-1	NA	TRBJ2-1	CSVVGVASYNEQFF	TGCAGCGTCGTGGGAGTAGCGAGTTACAATGAGCAGTTCTTC
NA	15	TRBV27	NA	TRBJ1-5	CASSLAGFSNQPQHF	TGTGCCAGCAGTTTGGCAGGGTTCTCTAATCAGCCCCAGCATTTT
medium-sized	11	TRBV20-1	NA	TRBJ2-7	CSARPGLEQYF	TGCAGTGCCAGGCCGGGACTCGAGCAGTACTTC
once	13	TRBV12-3/TRBV12-4	NA	TRBJ2-5	CASSLRGAETQYF	TGTGCCAGCAGTTTGCGTGGGGCAGAGACCCAGTACTTC
NA	13	TRBV19	TRBD1	TRBJ1-1	CASSQGGWGEAFF	TGTGCCAGTAGTCAGGGGGGTTGGGGTGAAGCTTTCTTT
NA	12	TRBV29-1	NA	TRBJ1-1	CSVVPMNTEAFF	TGCAGCGTTGTTCCAATGAACACTGAAGCTTTCTTT
NA	15	TRBV7-2	NA	TRBJ1-1	CASSPYRSSNTEAFF	TGTGCCAGCAGCCCCTACAGGAGCTCTAACACTGAAGCTTTCTTT
NA	15	TRBV7-9	TRBD1	TRBJ2-5	CASSDRQGLLETQYF	TGTGCCAGCAGCGACCGACAGGGTTTATTAGAGACCCAGTACTTC
NA	13	TRBV5-4	NA	TRBJ1-5	CASSLFQNQPQHF	TGTGCCAGCAGCTTGTTTCAGAATCAGCCCCAGCATTTT
NA	14	TRBV5-1	TRBD1	TRBJ2-3	CASSPGQTTDTQYF	TGCGCCAGCAGCCCGGGACAGACCACAGATACGCAGTATTTT
NA	14	TRBV28	NA	TRBJ1-1	CASRTGGGNTEAFF	TGTGCCAGCAGAACCGGGGGGGGGAACACTGAAGCTTTCTTT
NA	15	TRBV15	TRBD2	TRBJ2-1	CATSGRGGDYNEQFF	TGTGCCACCAGCGGCCGCGGGGGGGATTACAATGAGCAGTTCTTC
NA	14	TRBV7-8	NA	TRBJ1-2	CASSLAQGLDGYTF	TGTGCCAGCAGCTTAGCGCAGGGGCTGGATGGCTACACCTTC
NA	16	TRBV5-1	TRBD1	TRBJ2-7	CASTRDGTGRSYEQYF	TGCGCCAGCACCAGGGATGGGACAGGGAGATCGTACGAGCAGTACTTC
NA	15	TRBV10-3	TRBD2	TRBJ2-1	CAIGPGLAGVNEQFF	TGTGCCATCGGCCCCGGACTAGCGGGAGTTAATGAGCAGTTCTTC
NA	16	TRBV18	NA	TRBJ2-1	CASSPPSRHSYNEQFF	TGTGCCAGCTCACCGCCTAGCCGTCACTCCTACAATGAGCAGTTCTTC
NA	16	TRBV5-4	TRBD2	TRBJ2-1	CASSLGTSGSRNEQFF	TGTGCCAGCAGCCTAGGGACTAGCGGGAGTAGAAATGAGCAGTTCTTC
NA	14	TRBV6-5	NA	TRBJ1-1	CASSYSLGNTEAFF	TGTGCCAGCAGTTACTCACTCGGGAACACTGAAGCTTTCTTT
NA	15	TRBV7-8	TRBD1	TRBJ2-2	CASGTGTENTGELFF	TGTGCCAGCGGCACCGGGACAGAGAACACCGGGGAGCTGTTTTTT
NA	15	TRBV7-9	TRBD1	TRBJ1-2	CASRPGTGDGYGYTF	TGTGCCAGCAGACCAGGGACAGGGGATGGCTATGGCTACACCTTC
NA	16	TRBV10-1	TRBD2	TRBJ2-5	CASSERTSGKKETQYF	TGCGCCAGCAGTGAGCGGACTAGCGGAAAAAAAGAGACCCAGTACTTC
NA	16	TRBV9	TRBD2	TRBJ2-1	CASSVLAGGNSNEQFF	TGTGCCAGCAGCGTACTAGCGGGAGGTAATTCGAATGAGCAGTTCTTC
NA	15	TRBV5-1	NA	TRBJ1-4	CASSLVPGTNEKLFF	TGCGCCAGCAGCTTGGTTCCAGGCACTAATGAAAAACTGTTTTTT
NA	14	TRBV6-5	TRBD1	TRBJ1-6	CASSRTGINSPLHF	TGTGCCAGCAGTCGGACAGGGATAAATTCACCCCTCCACTTT
NA	16	TRBV2	TRBD1	TRBJ1-6	CASRTTRQGANSPLHF	TGTGCCAGCAGGACGACCCGACAGGGGGCTAATTCACCCCTCCACTTT
NA	13	TRBV5-1	NA	TRBJ2-2	CASSFPNTGELFF	TGCGCCAGCAGCTTCCCTAATACCGGGGAGCTGTTTTTT
NA	13	TRBV24-1	NA	TRBJ2-3	CATSEDNTDTQYF	TGTGCCACCAGTGAGGACAACACAGATACGCAGTATTTT
NA	12	TRBV12-3/TRBV12-4	NA	TRBJ2-5	CASSYRAETQYF	TGTGCCAGCAGTTACAGGGCAGAGACCCAGTACTTC
NA	17	TRBV5-1	NA	TRBJ2-6	CASSSHTSGAGANVLTF	TGCGCCAGCAGCTCGCATACTTCAGGGGCCGGGGCCAACGTCCTGACTTTC
NA	15	TRBV28	TRBD2	TRBJ2-3	CASSWLSGGSDTQYF	TGTGCCAGCAGTTGGCTTAGCGGGGGGTCAGATACGCAGTATTTT